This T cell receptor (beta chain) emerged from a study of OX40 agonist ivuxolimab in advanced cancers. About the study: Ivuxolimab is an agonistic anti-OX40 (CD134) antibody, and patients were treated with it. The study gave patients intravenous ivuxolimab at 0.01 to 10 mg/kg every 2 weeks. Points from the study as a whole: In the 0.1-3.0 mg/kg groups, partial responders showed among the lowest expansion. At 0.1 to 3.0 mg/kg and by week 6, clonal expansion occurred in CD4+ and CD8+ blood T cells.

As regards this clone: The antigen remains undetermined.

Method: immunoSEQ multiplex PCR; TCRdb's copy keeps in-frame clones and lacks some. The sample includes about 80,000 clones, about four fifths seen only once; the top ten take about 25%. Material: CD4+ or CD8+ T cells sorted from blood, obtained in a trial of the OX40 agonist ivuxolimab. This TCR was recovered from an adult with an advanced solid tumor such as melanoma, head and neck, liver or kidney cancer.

CDR3 in amino acids: CATSRGPLGASNEQFF. The CDR3 coding sequence is TGTGCCACCAGCAGGGGGCCACTTGGGGCGTCCAATGAGCAGTTCTTC. The chain is built from TRBV15 and TRBJ2-1; tentatively, D is TRBD1 (5 bases). Germline V gene sequence: CDR1 LNHNV, CDR2 YYDKDF (reference sequence). Trimming stripped 3 bases from V and 6 bases from J, with 18 bases between. This CDR3 region has 16 residues.